One T cell receptor (beta chain) is described in this entry. Its cognate antigen is unknown. The entry originates in a study of T cell responses to AZD1222 COVID-19 vaccine. At the level of the study: Second-dose groups at about 4 or about 12 weeks were pooled. Study-wide points: Clonal diversity was possibly underestimated, and white British individuals and females predominated among donors.

Produced via immunoSEQ multiplex PCR; TCRdb's table is partial and in-frame only. The sample has just under 100,000 clones, approximately 90% seen once. V shed 8 bases, J shed 4 bases, and the junction held 7 bases outside the gene matches. Germline V CDR1 and CDR2: MNHEY, SVGAGI. The CDR3 contains 13 residues. Sample: peripheral blood, taken on day 0 of AZD1222 vaccination. The chain employs TRBV6-5 and TRBJ1-1; 7 nucleotides align to TRBD1. The receptor was derived from an adult in good health. The CDR3 nucleotides are TGTGCCAGCGCCAGGGGGGGGAGCACTGAAGCTTTCTTT. Protein product: CASARGGSTEAFF.